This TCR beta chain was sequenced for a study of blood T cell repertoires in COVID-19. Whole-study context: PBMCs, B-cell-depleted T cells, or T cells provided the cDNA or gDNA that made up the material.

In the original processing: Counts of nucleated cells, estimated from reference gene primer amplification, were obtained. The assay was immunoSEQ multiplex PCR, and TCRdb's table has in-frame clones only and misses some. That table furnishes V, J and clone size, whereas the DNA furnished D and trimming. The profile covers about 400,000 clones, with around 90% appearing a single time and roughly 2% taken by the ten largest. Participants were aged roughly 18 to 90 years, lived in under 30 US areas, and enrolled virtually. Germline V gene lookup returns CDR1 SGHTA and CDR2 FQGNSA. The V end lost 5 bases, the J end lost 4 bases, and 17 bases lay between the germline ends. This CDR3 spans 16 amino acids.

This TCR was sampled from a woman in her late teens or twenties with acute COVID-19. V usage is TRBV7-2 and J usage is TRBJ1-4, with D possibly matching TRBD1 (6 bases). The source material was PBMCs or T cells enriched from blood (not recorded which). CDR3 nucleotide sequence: TGTGCCAGCAGCCCCTTGGACAGCGAAAATAATGAAAAACTGTTTTTT. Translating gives CASSPLDSENNEKLFF.